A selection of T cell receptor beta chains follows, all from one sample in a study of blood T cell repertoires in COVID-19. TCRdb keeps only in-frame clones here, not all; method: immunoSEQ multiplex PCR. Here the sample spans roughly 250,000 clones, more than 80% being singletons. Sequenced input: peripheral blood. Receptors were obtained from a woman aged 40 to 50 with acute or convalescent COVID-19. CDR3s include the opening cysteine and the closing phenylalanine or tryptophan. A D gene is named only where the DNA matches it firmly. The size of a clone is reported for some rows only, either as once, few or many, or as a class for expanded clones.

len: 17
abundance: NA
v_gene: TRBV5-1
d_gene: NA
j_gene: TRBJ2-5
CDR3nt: TGCGCCAGCAGCCTTTGGGACGGGACACAGTACCAAGAGACCCAGTACTTC
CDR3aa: CASSLWDGTQYQETQYF

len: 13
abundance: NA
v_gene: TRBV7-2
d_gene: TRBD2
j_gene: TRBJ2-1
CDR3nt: TGTGCCAGCAGCTTGGTCGAGCGGGGATTGCAGTTCTTC
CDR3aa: CASSLVERGLQFF

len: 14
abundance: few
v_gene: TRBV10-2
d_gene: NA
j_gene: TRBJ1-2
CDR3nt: TGCGCCAGCAGTGAGTCGAGGGGGACGTCTAGCTACACCTTC
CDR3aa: CASSESRGTSSYTF

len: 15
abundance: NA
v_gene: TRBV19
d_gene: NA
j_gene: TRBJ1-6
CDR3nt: TGTGCCAGTAGTATAGAGGCGGAAAGTAATTCACCCCTCCACTTT
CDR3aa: CASSIEAESNSPLHF

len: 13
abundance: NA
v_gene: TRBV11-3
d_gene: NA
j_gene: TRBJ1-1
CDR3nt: TGTGCCAGCAGCCAAGGGGGTAACACTGAAGTTTTCTTT
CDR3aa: CASSQGGNTEVFF

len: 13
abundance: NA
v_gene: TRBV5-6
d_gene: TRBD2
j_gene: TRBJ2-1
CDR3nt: TGTGCCAGCATAGGCGGGGGGCTGGGTGAGCAGTTCTTC
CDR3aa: CASIGGGLGEQFF

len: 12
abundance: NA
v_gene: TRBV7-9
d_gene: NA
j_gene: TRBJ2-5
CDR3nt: TGTGCCAGCAGCTCCCTCCAAGAGACCCAGTACTTC
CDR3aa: CASSSLQETQYF

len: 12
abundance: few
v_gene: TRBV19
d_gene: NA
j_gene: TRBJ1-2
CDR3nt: TGTGCCAGTAGTATCGCAGACTATGGCTACACCTTC
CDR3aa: CASSIADYGYTF

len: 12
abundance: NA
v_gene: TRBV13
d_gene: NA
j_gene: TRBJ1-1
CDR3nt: TGTGCCAGCAGCTTAGGTCCTCCTGAAGCTTTCTTT
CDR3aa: CASSLGPPEAFF

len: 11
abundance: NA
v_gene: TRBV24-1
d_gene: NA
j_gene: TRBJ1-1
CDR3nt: TGTGCCACAGAGGGGAACACTGAAGCTTTCTTT
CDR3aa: CATEGNTEAFF

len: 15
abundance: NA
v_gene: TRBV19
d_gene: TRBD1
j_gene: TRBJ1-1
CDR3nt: TGTGCCAGTAGTATATGGACAGGGAGTTCCACTGAAGCTTTCTTT
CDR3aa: CASSIWTGSSTEAFF

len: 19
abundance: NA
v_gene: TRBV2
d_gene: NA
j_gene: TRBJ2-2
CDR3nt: TGTGCCAGCAGTGAAAGTATAGTGGGGCGGGGGCACTACACCGGGGAGCTGTTTTTT
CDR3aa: CASSESIVGRGHYTGELFF

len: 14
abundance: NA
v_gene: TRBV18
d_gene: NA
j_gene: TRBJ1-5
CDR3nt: TGTGCCAGCTCACCCTCAGGGTTCAATCAGCCCCAGCATTTT
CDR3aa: CASSPSGFNQPQHF

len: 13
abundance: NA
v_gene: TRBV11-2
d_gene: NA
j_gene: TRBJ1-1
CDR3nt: TGTGCCAGCAGCTCAAGGGGTAACACTGAAGCTTTCTTT
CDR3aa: CASSSRGNTEAFF

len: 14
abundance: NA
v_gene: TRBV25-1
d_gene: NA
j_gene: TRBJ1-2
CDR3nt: TGTGCCAGCAGTGAATTTGAAGGGGGCTATGGCTACACCTTC
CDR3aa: CASSEFEGGYGYTF

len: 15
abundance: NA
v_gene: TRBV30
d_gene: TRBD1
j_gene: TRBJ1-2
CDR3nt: TGTGCCTGGAGTGCAGGGGGACAGGGGATGGATGGCTACACCTTC
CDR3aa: CAWSAGGQGMDGYTF

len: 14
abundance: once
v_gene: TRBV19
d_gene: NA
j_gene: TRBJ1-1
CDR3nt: TGTGCCAGTAGTAAGCCACCCATGAACACTGAAGCTTTCTTT
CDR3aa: CASSKPPMNTEAFF

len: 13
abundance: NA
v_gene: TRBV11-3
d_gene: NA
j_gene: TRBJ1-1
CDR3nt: TGTGCCAGCAGCCCAGAGGGGGGGACTGAAGCTTTCTTT
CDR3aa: CASSPEGGTEAFF

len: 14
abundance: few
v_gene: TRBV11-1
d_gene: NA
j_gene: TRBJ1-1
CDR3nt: TGTGCCAGCAGCTTGGAGGGTCCGGGCACTGAAGCTTTCTTT
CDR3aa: CASSLEGPGTEAFF

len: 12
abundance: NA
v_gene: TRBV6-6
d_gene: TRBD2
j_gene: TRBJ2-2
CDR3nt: TGTGCCAGCAGTCGGACTAGCGGGGAGCTGTTTTTT
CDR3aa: CASSRTSGELFF

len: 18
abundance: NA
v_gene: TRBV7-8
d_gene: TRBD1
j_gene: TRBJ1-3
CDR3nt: TGTGCCAGCAGTGGGCCTCCGGGACAGCCTACCTCTGGAAACACCATATATTTT
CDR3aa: CASSGPPGQPTSGNTIYF

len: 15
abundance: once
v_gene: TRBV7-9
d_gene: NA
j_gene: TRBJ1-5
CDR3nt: TGTGCCAGCAGCTTAGCGTCGGGAGGCAATCAGCCCCAGCATTTT
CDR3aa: CASSLASGGNQPQHF

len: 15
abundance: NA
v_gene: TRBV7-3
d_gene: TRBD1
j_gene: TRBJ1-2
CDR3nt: TGTGCCAGCAGCTCCCAACAGGGGGGAATGGAAGGCTACACCTTC
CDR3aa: CASSSQQGGMEGYTF

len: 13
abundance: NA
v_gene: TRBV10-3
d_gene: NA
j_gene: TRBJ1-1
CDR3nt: TGTGCCAGCAAAGGGAGGGGGATGGCTGAAGCTTTCTTT
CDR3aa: CASKGRGMAEAFF

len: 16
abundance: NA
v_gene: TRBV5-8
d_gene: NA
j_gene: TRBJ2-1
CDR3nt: TGTGCCAGCAGCTTGGGGGGGGGCGACCCGCGGGGTGAGCAGTTCTTC
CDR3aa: CASSLGGGDPRGEQFF

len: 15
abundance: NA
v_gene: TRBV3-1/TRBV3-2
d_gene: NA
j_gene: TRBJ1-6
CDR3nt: TGTGCCAGCAGCCTCCGAGAGACAGATAATTCACCCCTCCACTTT
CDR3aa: CASSLRETDNSPLHF

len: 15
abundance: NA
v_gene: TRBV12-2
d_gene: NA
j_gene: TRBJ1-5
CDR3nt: TGTGCAAGTCGCTGCGCCAATAGGGAGGGTCAGCCCCAGCATTTT
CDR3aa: CASRCANREGQPQHF

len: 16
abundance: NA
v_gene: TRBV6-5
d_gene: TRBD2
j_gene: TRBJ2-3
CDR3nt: TGTGCCAGCAGTTACCTTGCGGGGGGGGGCACAGATACGCAGTATTTT
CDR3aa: CASSYLAGGGTDTQYF

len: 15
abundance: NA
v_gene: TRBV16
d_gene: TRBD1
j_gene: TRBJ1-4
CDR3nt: TGTGCCAGCAGCCAAGCCGGGACAGGGATTGAAAAACTGTTTTTT
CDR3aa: CASSQAGTGIEKLFF

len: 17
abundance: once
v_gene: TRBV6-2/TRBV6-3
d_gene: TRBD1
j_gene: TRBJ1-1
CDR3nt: TGTGCCAGCAGTTCGAGGCCCGAGACAGGGCTGAACACTGAAGCTTTCTTT
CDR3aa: CASSSRPETGLNTEAFF

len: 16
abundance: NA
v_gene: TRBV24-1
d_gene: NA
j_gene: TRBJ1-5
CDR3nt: TGTGCCACCAGTGATTCACAGGGAGATAGCAATCAGCCCCAGCATTTT
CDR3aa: CATSDSQGDSNQPQHF

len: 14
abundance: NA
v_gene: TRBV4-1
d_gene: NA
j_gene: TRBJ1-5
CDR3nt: TGCGCCAGCAGCCAATCAAGGGGAGGCCAGCCCCAGCATTTT
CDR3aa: CASSQSRGGQPQHF

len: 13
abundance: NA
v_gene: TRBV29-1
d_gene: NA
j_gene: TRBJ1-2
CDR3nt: TGCAGCGTCCCTGACGTTCCCGCGGGTGGCTACACCTTC
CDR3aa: CSVPDVPAGGYTF

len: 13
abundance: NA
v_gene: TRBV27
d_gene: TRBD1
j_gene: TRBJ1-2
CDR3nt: TGTGCCAGCAGCAAACCAGGGGGCTATGGCTACACCTTC
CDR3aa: CASSKPGGYGYTF

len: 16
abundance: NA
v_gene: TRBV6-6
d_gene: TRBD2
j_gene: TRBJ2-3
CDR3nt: TGTGCCAGCAGTTACTCGGCTAGCGGGGGAACAGATACGCAGTATTTT
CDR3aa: CASSYSASGGTDTQYF

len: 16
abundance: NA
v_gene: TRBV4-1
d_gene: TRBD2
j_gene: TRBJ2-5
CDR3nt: TGCGCCAGCAGCCAAGCCCCCCCCCGGGGAGGGGAGACCCAGTACTTC
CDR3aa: CASSQAPPRGGETQYF

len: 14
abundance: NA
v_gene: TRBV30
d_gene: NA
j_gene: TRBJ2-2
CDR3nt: TGTGCCTGGAGTACCGGGATAAACACCGGGGAGCTGTTTTTT
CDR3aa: CAWSTGINTGELFF

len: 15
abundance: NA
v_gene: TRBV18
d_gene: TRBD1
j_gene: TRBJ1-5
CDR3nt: TGTGCCAGCTCACCAGTACAGGGGGGCAATCAGCCCCAGCATTTT
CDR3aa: CASSPVQGGNQPQHF

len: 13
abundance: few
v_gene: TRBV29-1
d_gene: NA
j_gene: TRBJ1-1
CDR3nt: TGCAGCGTTGCACTGGCGGTGAACACTGAAGCTTTCTTT
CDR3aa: CSVALAVNTEAFF

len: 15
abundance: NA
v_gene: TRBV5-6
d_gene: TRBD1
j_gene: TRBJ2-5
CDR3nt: TGTGCCAGCAGCTTGGGGGGACAGGGAGGAGAGACCCAGTACTTC
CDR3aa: CASSLGGQGGETQYF

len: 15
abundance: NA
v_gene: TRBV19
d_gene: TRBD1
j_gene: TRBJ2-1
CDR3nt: TGTGCCAGTAGTATTCGGACAGGGTCCTACAATGAGCAGTTCTTC
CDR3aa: CASSIRTGSYNEQFF

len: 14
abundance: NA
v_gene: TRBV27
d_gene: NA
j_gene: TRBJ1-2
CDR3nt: TGTGCCAGCAGTCCTAGCCCAGGCGGGGCTGGCTACACCTTC
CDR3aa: CASSPSPGGAGYTF

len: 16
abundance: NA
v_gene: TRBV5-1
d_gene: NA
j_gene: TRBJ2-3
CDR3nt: TGCGCCAGCAGCTTGAAGGCAGGGGCAACTAGAGATACGCAGTATTTT
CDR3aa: CASSLKAGATRDTQYF

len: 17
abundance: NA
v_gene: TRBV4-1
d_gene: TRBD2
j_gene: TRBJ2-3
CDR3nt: TGCGCCAGCAGCCAATTTGTCGGGGGGGGTGGAAGAGATACGCAGTATTTT
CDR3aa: CASSQFVGGGGRDTQYF

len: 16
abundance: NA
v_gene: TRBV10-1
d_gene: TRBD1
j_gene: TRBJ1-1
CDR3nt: TGCGCCAGCAGTGTGGACAGGGGGCCCCGAATTACTGAAGCTTTCTTT
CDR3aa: CASSVDRGPRITEAFF

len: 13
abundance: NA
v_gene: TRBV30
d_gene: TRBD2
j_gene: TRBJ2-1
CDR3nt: TGTGCCTGGGGACTAGCGGTATCCAGTAGGCAGTTCTTC
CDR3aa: CAWGLAVSSRQFF

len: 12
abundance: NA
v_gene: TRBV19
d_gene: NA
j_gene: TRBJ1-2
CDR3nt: TGTGCCAGTAGCCGACTCAAAGATGGCTACACCTTC
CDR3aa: CASSRLKDGYTF

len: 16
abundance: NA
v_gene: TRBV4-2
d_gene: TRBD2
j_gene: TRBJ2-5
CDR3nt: TGTGCCAGCAGCCAAGATACTAGCGGGGGTTCGAGGACCCAGTACTTC
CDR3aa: CASSQDTSGGSRTQYF

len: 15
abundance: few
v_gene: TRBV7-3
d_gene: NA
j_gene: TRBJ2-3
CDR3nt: TGTGCCAGCAGCTTAAGGGACTCGCTTCCAGATACGCAGTATTTT
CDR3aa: CASSLRDSLPDTQYF

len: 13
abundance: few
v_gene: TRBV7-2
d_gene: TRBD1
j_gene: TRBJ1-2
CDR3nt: TGTGCCAGCAGCTTAGACAGGGGAATTGGCTACACCTTC
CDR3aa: CASSLDRGIGYTF

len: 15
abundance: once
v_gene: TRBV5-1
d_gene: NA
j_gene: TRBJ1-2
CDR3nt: TGCGCCAGCAGCTTTTCACCCGGGACTCCTGGGGGCTACACCTTC
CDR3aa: CASSFSPGTPGGYTF